The 2 T cell receptor beta chains below come from one sample, sequenced in a study of Ad26.COV2.S vaccination and SARS-CoV-2 variants. Profiled with immunoSEQ multiplex PCR; TCRdb holds only in-frame clones, not every one. The sample contains around 450,000 clones, around 91% of which appear only once. Treatment reported: 15 to 20 received Ad26.COV2.S at low or high dose, single or two shots; several received placebo; per-sample allocation not given. The samples were gathered on day 63 after the first injection of vaccine or placebo. The material was peripheral blood, obtained in a trial of Ad26.COV2.S vaccine versus placebo. The receptor source for this set is a person aged 18 to 65 who received the Ad26.COV2.S COVID-19 vaccine or a placebo.

A remark on this clone: Mismatch with germline at one junction end may stem from a read error. The chain uses TRBV6-5 and TRBJ2-5; D might be TRBD2 (6 bases). Germline V gene sequence: CDR1 MNHEY, CDR2 SVGAGI. CDR3 length equals 16 residues. CDR3 DNA: TGTGCCAGCAGTTACTCGAAAATTAGCGGTCAAGGGACCCAGTACTTC. The encoded protein is CASSYSKISGQGTQYF.

The CDR3 loop reads CASSLIGTGLETQYF. CDR3 nucleotides: TGTGCCAGCAGTTTAATAGGGACAGGGCTAGAGACCCAGTACTTC. The chain has TRBV28 and TRBJ2-5; TRBD1 aligns across 9 bases. V shed 2 bases and J 4 bases; nucleotides not matched to a gene: 5. The germline V gene encodes CDR1 MDHEN and CDR2 SYDVKM. This CDR3 is built from 15 residues.